The entry that follows covers one T cell receptor beta chain sequence. Its cognate antigen is unknown. This entry belongs to a study of beta chain features in type 1 diabetes. Regarding the study as a whole: For TCRB rearrangement, an influence of HLA type remained unresolved here. In patients and controls equally, PCR might favor templates that are shorter.

All of the isolated RNA was reverse transcribed, so expressed TCRB transcripts were sequenced. The table came from immunoSEQ multiplex PCR; TCRdb's copy has only in-frame clones and leaves some out. The sample contains 250,000 to 400,000 clones, 12% to 15% of which appear only once. The specimen was central memory CD4+ T cells from blood. This receptor was obtained from a man under 40 in good health.

Here the CDR3 DNA reads TGTGCCAGCAGCGGCCTATACTACGAGCAGTACGTC. This codes for CASSGLYYEQYV. The genes are TRBV6-5 and TRBJ2-7; the D is unclear. There are 12 residues in the CDR3. Germline lookup yields CDR1 MNHEY and CDR2 SVGAGI. V was shortened by 6 bases and J by 3 bases, with 9 bases between the two germline ends.